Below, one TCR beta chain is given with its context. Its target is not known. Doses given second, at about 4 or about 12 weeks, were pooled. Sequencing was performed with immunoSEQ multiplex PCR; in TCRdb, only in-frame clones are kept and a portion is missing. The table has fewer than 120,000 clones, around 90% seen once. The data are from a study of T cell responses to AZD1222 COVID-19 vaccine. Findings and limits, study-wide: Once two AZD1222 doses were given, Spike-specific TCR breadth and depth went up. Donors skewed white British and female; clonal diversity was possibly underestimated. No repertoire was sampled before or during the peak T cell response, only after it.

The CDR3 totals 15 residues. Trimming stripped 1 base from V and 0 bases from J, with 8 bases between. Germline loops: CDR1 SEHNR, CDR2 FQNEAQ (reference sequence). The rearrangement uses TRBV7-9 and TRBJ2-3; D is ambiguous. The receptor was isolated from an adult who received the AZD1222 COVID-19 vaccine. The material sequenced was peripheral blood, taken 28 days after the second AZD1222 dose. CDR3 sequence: CASSLVRTSTDTQYF. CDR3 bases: TGTGCCAGCAGCTTAGTACGAACTAGCACAGATACGCAGTATTTT.